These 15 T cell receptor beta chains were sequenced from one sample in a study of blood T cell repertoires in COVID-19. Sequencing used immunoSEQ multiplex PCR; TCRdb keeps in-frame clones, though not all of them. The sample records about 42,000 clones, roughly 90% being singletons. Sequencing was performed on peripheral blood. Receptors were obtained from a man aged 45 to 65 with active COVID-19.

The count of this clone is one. DNA of the CDR3: TGTGCCAGCAGTGAAGACAAACGTGCTACAGATACGCAGTATTTT. It encodes CASSEDKRATDTQYF. This sequence joins TRBV6-1 and TRBJ2-3; D not resolved. Trimming took 1 base from V and 3 from J, leaving 11 bases between them. The CDR3 is made up of 15 amino acids. Germline CDR1 is MNHNS and CDR2 is SASEGT.

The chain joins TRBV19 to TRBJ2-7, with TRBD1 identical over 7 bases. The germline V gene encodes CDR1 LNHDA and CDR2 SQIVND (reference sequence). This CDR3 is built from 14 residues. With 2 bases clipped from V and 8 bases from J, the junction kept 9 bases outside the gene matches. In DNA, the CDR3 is TGTGCCAGTAGTATAAACAGGGGATTAGCGAAGCAGTACTTC. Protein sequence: CASSINRGLAKQYF.

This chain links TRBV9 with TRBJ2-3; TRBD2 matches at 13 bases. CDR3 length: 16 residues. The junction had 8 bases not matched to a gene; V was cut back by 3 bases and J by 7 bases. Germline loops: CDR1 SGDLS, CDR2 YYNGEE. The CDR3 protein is CASSAPGLAGSNTQYF. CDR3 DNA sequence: TGTGCCAGCAGCGCCCCGGGACTAGCGGGGTCAAATACGCAGTATTTT.

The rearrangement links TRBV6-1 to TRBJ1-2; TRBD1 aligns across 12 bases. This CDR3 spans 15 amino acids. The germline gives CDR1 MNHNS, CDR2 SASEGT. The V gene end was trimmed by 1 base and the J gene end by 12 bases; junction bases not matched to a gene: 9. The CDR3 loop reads CASSEDRDRGPGNTF. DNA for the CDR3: TGTGCCAGCAGTGAAGACCGGGACAGGGGGCCGGGGAACACCTTC.

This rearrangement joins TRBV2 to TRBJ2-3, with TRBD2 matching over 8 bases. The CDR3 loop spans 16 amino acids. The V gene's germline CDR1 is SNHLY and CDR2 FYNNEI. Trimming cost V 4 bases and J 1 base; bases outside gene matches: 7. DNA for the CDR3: TGTGCCAGCAGTGGAGGGCTGACTAGCGGCACAGATACGCAGTATTTT. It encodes CASSGGLTSGTDTQYF.

The CDR3 spells CASSLLTDTYEQYF. CDR3 DNA: TGCGCCAGCAGCTTGTTGACAGACACCTACGAGCAGTACTTC. V usage is TRBV5-1 and J usage is TRBJ2-7, with D possibly being TRBD1 (5 bases). Trimming left V 1 base short and J 2 bases short, with 10 bases between. CDR3 size: 14 residues. Germline lookup yields CDR1 SGHRS and CDR2 YFSETQ.

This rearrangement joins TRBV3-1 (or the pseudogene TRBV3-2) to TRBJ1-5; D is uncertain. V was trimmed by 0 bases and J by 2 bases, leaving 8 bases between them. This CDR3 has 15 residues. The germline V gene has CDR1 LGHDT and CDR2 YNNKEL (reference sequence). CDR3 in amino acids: CASSQEPGGNQPQHF. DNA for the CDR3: TGTGCCAGCAGCCAAGAGCCAGGCGGCAATCAGCCCCAGCATTTT.

The CDR3 here is CASSQARNAGGRGRNIQYF. Here the CDR3 DNA reads TGTGCCAGCAGCCAAGCTCGTAACGCGGGGGGGAGAGGTCGGAACATTCAGTACTTC. The V gene is TRBV3-1 (or the pseudogene TRBV3-2), the J gene TRBJ2-4; 9 bases fit TRBD2. CDR1 LGHDT and CDR2 YNNKEL come from the germline V gene (reference sequence). The CDR3 sequence is 19 residues long. Germline trimming cut 1 base from V and 7 bases from J; bases unmatched to any gene: 17.

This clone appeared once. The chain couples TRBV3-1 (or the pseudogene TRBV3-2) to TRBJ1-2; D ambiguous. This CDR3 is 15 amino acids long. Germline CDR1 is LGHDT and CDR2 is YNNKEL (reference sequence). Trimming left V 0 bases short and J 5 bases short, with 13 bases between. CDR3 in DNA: TGTGCCAGCAGCCAAGAGGTCTCAGGAATTTATGGCTACACCTTC. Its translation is CASSQEVSGIYGYTF.

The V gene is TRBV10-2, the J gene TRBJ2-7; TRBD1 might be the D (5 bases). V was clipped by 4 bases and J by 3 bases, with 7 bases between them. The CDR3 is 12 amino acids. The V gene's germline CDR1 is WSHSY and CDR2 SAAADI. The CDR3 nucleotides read TGCGCCAGCAGTGTGCAGGGCTACGAGCAGTACTTC. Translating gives CASSVQGYEQYF.

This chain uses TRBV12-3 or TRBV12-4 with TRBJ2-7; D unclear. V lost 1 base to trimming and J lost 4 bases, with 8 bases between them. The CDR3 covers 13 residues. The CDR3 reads CASSLGQVYEQYF. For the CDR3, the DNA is TGTGCCAGCAGTTTAGGGCAGGTTTACGAGCAGTACTTC.

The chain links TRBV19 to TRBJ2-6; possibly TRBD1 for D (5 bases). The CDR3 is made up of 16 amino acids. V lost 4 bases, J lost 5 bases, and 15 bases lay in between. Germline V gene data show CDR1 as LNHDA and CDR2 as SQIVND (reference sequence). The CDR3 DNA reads TGTGCCAGTAGTACCCAGACAGAGCTCTGGGCCAACGTCCTGACTTTC. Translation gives CASSTQTELWANVLTF. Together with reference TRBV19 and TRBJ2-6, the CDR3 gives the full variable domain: DGGITQSPKYLFRKEGQNVTLSCEQNLNHDAMYWYRQDPGQGLRLIYYSQIVNDFQKGDIAEGYSVSREKKESFPLTVTSAQKNPTAFYLCASSTQTELWANVLTFGAGSRLTVL.

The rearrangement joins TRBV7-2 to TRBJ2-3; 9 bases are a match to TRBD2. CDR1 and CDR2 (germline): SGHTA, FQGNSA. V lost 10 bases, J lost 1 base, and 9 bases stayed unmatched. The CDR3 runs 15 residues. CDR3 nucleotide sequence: TGTGCCACCGGCCTAAGGACTAGCGGCACAGATACGCAGTATTTT. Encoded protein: CATGLRTSGTDTQYF. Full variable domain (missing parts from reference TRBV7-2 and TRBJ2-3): GAGVSQSPSNKVTEKGKDVELRCDPISGHTALYWYRQSLGQGLEFLIYFQGNSAPDKSGLPSDRFSAERTGGSVSTLTIQRTQQEDSAVYLCATGLRTSGTDTQYFGPGTRLTVL.

The CDR3 DNA sequence: TGTGCCAGCAGCTTTCGGGGAAGATTCAATGAGCAGTTCTTC. Translation gives CASSFRGRFNEQFF. The chain uses TRBV5-5 and TRBJ2-1; TRBD2 is a possible D gene (5 bases). Germline CDR1 SGHKS, CDR2 YYEKEE (reference sequence). The CDR3 runs 14 residues. The V end lost 2 bases, the J end lost 6 bases, and 12 bases lay between the germline ends.

CDR3 loop: CATKRTAISGNTIYF. CDR3 bases: TGTGCCACCAAGAGGACAGCCATCTCTGGAAACACCATATATTTT. This sequence joins TRBV6-5 and TRBJ1-3, with D possibly TRBD1 on 6 matching bases. This CDR3 has 15 amino acids. Trimming pared 10 bases from V and 0 bases from J, leaving 16 bases between. CDR1 is MNHEY, CDR2 SVGAGI, per germline.